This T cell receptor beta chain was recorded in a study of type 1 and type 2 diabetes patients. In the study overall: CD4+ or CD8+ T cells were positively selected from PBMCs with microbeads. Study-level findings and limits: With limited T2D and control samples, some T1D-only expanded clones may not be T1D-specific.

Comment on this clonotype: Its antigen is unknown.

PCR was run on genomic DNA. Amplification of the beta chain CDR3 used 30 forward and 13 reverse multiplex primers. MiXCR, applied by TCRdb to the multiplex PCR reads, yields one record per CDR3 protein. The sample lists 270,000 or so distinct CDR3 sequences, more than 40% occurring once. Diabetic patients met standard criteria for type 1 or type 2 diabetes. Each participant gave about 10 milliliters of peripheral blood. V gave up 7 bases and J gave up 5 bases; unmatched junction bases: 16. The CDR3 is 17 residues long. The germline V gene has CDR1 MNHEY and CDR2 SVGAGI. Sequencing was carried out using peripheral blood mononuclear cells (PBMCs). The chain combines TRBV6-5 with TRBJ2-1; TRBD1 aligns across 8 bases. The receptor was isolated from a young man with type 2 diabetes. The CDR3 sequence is CASTEQGVVGFNNEQFF. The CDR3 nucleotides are TGTGCCAGCACCGAACAGGGGGTTGTTGGTTTTAACAATGAGCAGTTCTTC.